This T cell receptor beta chain was sequenced for a study of blood T cell repertoires in COVID-19. The overall study: The study drew acute and convalescent COVID-19 samples from the United States, Italy and Spain. Sources were T cells, B-cell-depleted T cells, or PBMCs; the material itself was cDNA or gDNA.

As processed by the authors: Researchers report that nucleated cell counts were estimated from reference gene primer amplification. TCRdb keeps only in-frame clones here, not all; method: immunoSEQ multiplex PCR. The V and J calls and clone size come from that table; D and trimming were worked out from the DNA. The sample lists 200,000 to 250,000 clones, around 80% seen once, with 15% to 20% in the top ten. Germline CDR1 and CDR2: SGDLS and YYNGEE. V gave up 0 bases and J gave up 0 bases, with 7 bases separating them. The CDR3 consists of 15 residues. This TCR derives from a woman of 80 years or more with active or convalescent COVID-19. Sequenced: peripheral blood. This sequence joins TRBV9 and TRBJ2-1, with unresolved D. CDR3 in DNA: TGTGCCAGCAGCGTAGACACGAACTCCTACAATGAGCAGTTCTTC. Translating gives CASSVDTNSYNEQFF.